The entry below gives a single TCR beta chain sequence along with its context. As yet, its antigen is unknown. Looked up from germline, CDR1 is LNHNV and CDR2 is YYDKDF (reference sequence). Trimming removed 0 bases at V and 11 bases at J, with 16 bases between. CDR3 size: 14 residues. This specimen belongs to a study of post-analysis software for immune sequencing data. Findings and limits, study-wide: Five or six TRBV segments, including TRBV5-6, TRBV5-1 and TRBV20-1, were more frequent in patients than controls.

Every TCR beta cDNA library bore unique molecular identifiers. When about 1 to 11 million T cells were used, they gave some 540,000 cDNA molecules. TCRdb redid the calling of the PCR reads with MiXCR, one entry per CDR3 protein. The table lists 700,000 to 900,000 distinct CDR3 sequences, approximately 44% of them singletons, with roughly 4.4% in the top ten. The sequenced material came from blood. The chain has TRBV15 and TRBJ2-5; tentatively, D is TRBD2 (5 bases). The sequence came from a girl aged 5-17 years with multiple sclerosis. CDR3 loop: CATSRDRGPGGQYF. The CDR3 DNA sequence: TGTGCCACCAGCAGAGATCGCGGACCGGGCGGGCAGTACTTC.